The clone carrying this T cell receptor (beta chain) was observed a few times. These data come from a study of blood T cell repertoires in COVID-19. Study-wide context: Samples of COVID-19 (acute and convalescent) were obtained from the United States, Italy and Spain. PBMCs, B-cell-depleted T cells, or T cells were the source of the cDNA or gDNA that made up the material.

Germline loops: CDR1 SNHLY, CDR2 FYNNEI. V lost 6 bases, J lost 0 bases, and 6 bases stayed unmatched. This CDR3 contains 15 residues. Participants reported their clinical history, and cohort assignment relied on those reports. This table comes from immunoSEQ multiplex PCR, and its TCRdb copy is limited to in-frame clones, with some not included. The data hold about 360,000 clones, with approximately 91% observed a single time. This chain connects TRBV2 to TRBJ1-1; 8 positions agree with TRBD1. The sequenced material came from PBMCs or T cells enriched from blood (not recorded which). This TCR derives from a woman between 35 and 50 years old with acute COVID-19. The CDR3 loop is CASREQTGVNTEAFF. The CDR3 region has the DNA TGTGCCAGCAGAGAACAGACAGGGGTGAACACTGAAGCTTTCTTT.